This passage covers 26 T cell receptor beta chains from one sample sequenced in a study of vaccination effects on CD4 cells after COVID-19. For these receptors, no antigen is known. The method was immunoSEQ multiplex PCR; TCRdb's version includes in-frame clones alone and lacks a portion of them. This sample has some 17,000 clones; roughly 68% occur once, and the top ten carry around 9%. CD4+ T cells specific for antigen were expanded with viral peptide pools by the ViraFEST assay before sequencing. Culture proceeded for about 11 days, and CD4+ T cells were then isolated. Subjects were given two BNT162b2 or mRNA-1273 vaccine doses. Material: CD4+ T cells from PBMCs cultured with SARS-CoV-2 spike peptides, obtained after COVID-19 vaccination. Receptor source: a human donor who received a COVID-19 vaccine.

This chain uses TRBV3-1 (or the pseudogene TRBV3-2) with TRBJ2-1, with 7 bases fitting TRBD2. The CDR3 contains 16 residues. The J segment lost 3 bases and the V segment lost 3 bases, leaving 8 bases of the junction unmatched. CDR1 is LGHDT, CDR2 YNNKEL, per germline (reference sequence). The CDR3 DNA follows: TGTGCCAGCAGCCAGCGCGGGGGACCAAGCTACAATGAGCAGTTCTTC. Translated, it gives CASSQRGGPSYNEQFF.

V and J are TRBV27 and TRBJ1-1; 7 bases are shared with TRBD1. The CDR3 consists of 13 residues. Trimming cost V 1 base and J 8 bases; bases outside gene matches: 4. The germline V gene encodes CDR1 MNHEY and CDR2 SMNVEV (reference sequence). The CDR3 DNA follows: TGTGCCAGCAGTTTATACGCAGGGGGAGAAGCTTTCTTT. It specifies CASSLYAGGEAFF.

This chain uses TRBV5-1 with TRBJ2-3; 10 bases map to TRBD2. V lost 0 bases to trimming and J lost 7 bases; unmatched junction nucleotides: 2. Per the germline V gene, CDR1 is SGHRS and CDR2 is YFSETQ. The CDR3 extends over 14 amino acids. DNA for the CDR3: TGCGCCAGCAGCTTGGATAGCGGGGGGAATACGCAGTATTTT. This encodes CASSLDSGGNTQYF.

For the CDR3, the DNA is TGTGCCAGCAGCTTCAGGTATGAGCAGTTCTTC. Its protein product is CASSFRYEQFF. The chain uses TRBV5-8 and TRBJ2-1; D unclear. This CDR3 contains 11 residues. Germline CDR1 is SGHTS and CDR2 is YDEGEE. The germline V and J ends were trimmed by 2 bases and 8 bases, with 5 bases remaining between them.

The chain uses TRBV21-1 and TRBJ2-2; TRBD2 reflects the table's D call only, with no check against the DNA. TRBV21-1 is a pseudogene locus. CDR3 length equals 18 residues. The CDR3 is CASSKGWASGLNTGELFF. In nucleotides, the CDR3 is TGTGCCAGCAGCAAAGGGTGGGCTAGCGGGCTAAACACCGGGGAGCTGTTTTTT.

The CDR3 DNA is TGTGCCAGCAGCCGCCGGGACTTCAACAATGAGCAGTTCTTC. Translation gives CASSRRDFNNEQFF. The chain joins TRBV3-1 (or the pseudogene TRBV3-2) to TRBJ2-1; D may be TRBD2 (6 bases). This CDR3 is built from 14 residues. Germline CDR1 reads LGHDT; CDR2 reads YNNKEL (reference sequence). V was pared by 4 bases and J by 5 bases, with 12 bases between.

V and J are TRBV28 and TRBJ2-6, with TRBD1 matching 7 bases. Germline assignment: CDR1 MDHEN and CDR2 SYDVKM. The CDR3 runs 14 residues. The ends lost 10 bases at V and 2 bases at J; junction bases unmatched: 5. This chain's CDR3 is CAIPTGAGANVLTF. The CDR3 nucleotides are TGTGCCATCCCAACAGGGGCTGGGGCCAACGTCCTGACTTTC.

The chain recombines TRBV12-3 or TRBV12-4 with TRBJ1-1, with 7 nucleotides matching TRBD1. This CDR3 spans 13 amino acids. V shed 2 bases, J shed 8 bases, and the junction held 5 bases outside the gene matches. CDR3 DNA: TGTGCCAGCAGTTTAAGGCAGGGGGGAGAAGCTTTCTTT. Its translation is CASSLRQGGEAFF.

The chain joins TRBV30 to TRBJ1-3; weak D call: TRBD1 (6 bases). V was clipped by 1 base and J by 0 bases, with 7 bases between them. CDR1 and CDR2 from the germline V gene are GTSNPN and SVGIG (reference sequence). The length of the CDR3 is 14 residues. The CDR3 is CAWSEGGSGNTIYF. The DNA of the CDR3 is TGTGCCTGGAGTGAGGGGGGCTCTGGAAACACCATATATTTT.

V is TRBV19 and J is TRBJ1-6; no clear D. Germline lookup yields CDR1 LNHDA and CDR2 SQIVND (reference sequence). This CDR3 has 15 residues. Trimming took off 6 bases at V and 0 bases at J, with 9 bases between the two ends. CDR3 protein: CASRKQSSYNSPLHF. The CDR3 coding sequence is TGTGCCAGTAGAAAGCAGAGCTCCTATAATTCACCCCTCCACTTT.

The chain uses TRBV12-3 or TRBV12-4 and TRBJ1-6; TRBD1 is a possible D gene (5 bases). The CDR3 runs 11 residues. V was cut by 4 bases and J by 14 bases, with 9 bases left in between. The CDR3 coding sequence is TGTGCCAGCAGTTCCGTGGGGGCCCTCCACTTT. Translated, it gives CASSSVGALHF.

This clone turned up a few times. This chain links TRBV5-4 with TRBJ1-5; D is ambiguous. Germline CDR1 SGHNT, CDR2 YYREEE (reference sequence). The germline V and J ends were trimmed by 2 bases and 3 bases, with 3 bases remaining between them. The CDR3 covers 12 residues. This CDR3 is CASSLDNQPQHF. CDR3 nucleotide sequence: TGTGCCAGCAGCTTAGACAATCAGCCCCAGCATTTT.

The chain employs TRBV11-3 and TRBJ2-3, with D possibly being TRBD1 or TRBD2 (5 bases each). The CDR3 consists of 16 residues. CDR1 and CDR2 from the germline V gene are SGHNT and YENEEA. Deletions cut 5 bases from V and 4 bases from J, with 19 bases between. The CDR3: CASSPTGGTSADTQYF. The CDR3 region has the DNA TGTGCCAGCAGCCCAACTGGTGGGACGTCTGCAGATACGCAGTATTTT.

This clone was counted between two and nine times. The CDR3 nucleotides are TGTGCCAGCAGCTTAGAACCCTCTGGAAACACCATATATTTT. Encoded protein: CASSLEPSGNTIYF. The rearrangement joins TRBV7-9 to TRBJ1-3; D is undetermined. Germline V gene sequence: CDR1 SEHNR, CDR2 FQNEAQ (reference sequence). The CDR3 consists of 14 residues. V lost 1 base, J lost 0 bases, and 4 bases lay in between.

In this sample, this clone turned up a few times. This chain joins TRBV7-2 and TRBJ1-3; D is possibly TRBD1 (5 bases). Trimming shortened V by 3 bases and J by 0 bases, and 9 bases separated the two germline ends. Germline V gives CDR1 SGHTA, CDR2 FQGNSA. This CDR3 is 15 amino acids long. The CDR3, as DNA: TGTGCCAGCAGCTTTCCAACAGGCTCTGGAAACACCATATATTTT. It codes for CASSFPTGSGNTIYF.

The rearrangement uses TRBV12-3 or TRBV12-4 and TRBJ2-5; D not certain. The CDR3 runs 13 residues. V was trimmed by 9 bases and J by 0 bases, leaving 11 bases between them. Written as DNA, the CDR3 is TGTGCCAGTGGATATACGTACCAAGAGACCCAGTACTTC. It yields the protein CASGYTYQETQYF.

This chain connects TRBV25-1 to TRBJ2-3, with a possible D match to TRBD2 (5 bases). The CDR3 is 15 residues long. Trimming stripped 0 bases from V and 3 bases from J, with 10 bases between. CDR1 and CDR2 (germline): MGHDK, SYGVNS. The CDR3 here is CASSEYISVTDTQYF. The CDR3 DNA reads as TGTGCCAGCAGTGAATATATTAGCGTGACAGATACGCAGTATTTT.

This chain uses TRBV4-1 with TRBJ2-1, with a weak D call TRBD1 (6 bases). The CDR3 consists of 15 residues. Trimming cost V 5 bases and J 3 bases, with 14 bases left between them. Germline loops: CDR1 MGHRA, CDR2 YSYEKL. CDR3 sequence: CASSKTGTNYNEQFF. In DNA form, the CDR3 reads TGCGCCAGCAGCAAGACCGGGACAAACTACAATGAGCAGTTCTTC.

V and J are TRBV5-4 and TRBJ1-1, with 7 nucleotides matching TRBD1. CDR1 and CDR2 from the germline V gene are SGHNT and YYREEE (reference sequence). V lost 6 bases to trimming and J lost 6 bases; unmatched junction nucleotides: 8. The CDR3 length is 13 residues. CDR3 sequence reads: CASTTRGGAEAFF. The CDR3 DNA is TGTGCCAGCACCACCAGGGGGGGAGCTGAAGCTTTCTTT. Complete variable domain (other parts from reference TRBV5-4 and TRBJ1-1): ETGVTQSPTHLIKTRGQQVTLRCSSQSGHNTVSWYQQALGQGPQFIFQYYREEENGRGNFPPRFSGLQFPNYSSELNVNALELDDSALYLCASTTRGGAEAFFGQGTRLTVV.

The gene calls are TRBV27 and TRBJ1-5, with a tentative D call TRBD1 (5 bases). Germline assignment: CDR1 MNHEY and CDR2 SMNVEV (reference sequence). This CDR3 has 14 amino acids. V lost 0 bases, J lost 5 bases, and 8 bases lay in between. The chain's CDR3 is CASSLSGGYQPQHF. Here the CDR3 DNA reads TGTGCCAGCAGTTTATCCGGGGGGTATCAGCCCCAGCATTTT.

The V gene is TRBV27, the J gene TRBJ1-2, with D perhaps TRBD1 (5 bases). CDR1 is MNHEY and CDR2 is SMNVEV in the germline V gene (reference sequence). CDR3 length: 15 amino acids. V lost 3 bases, J lost 6 bases, and 17 bases lay in between. Here the CDR3 DNA reads TGTGCCAGCAGTTTGAAGGGTGAGGGGCGCGATGGCTACACCTTC. Its translation is CASSLKGEGRDGYTF.

This chain uses TRBV5-1 with TRBJ1-6, with D unclear. V was cut by 0 bases and J by 7 bases, with 8 bases left in between. CDR1 is SGHRS and CDR2 is YFSETQ in the germline V gene. The CDR3 sequence is 14 residues long. For the CDR3, the DNA is TGCGCCAGCAGCTTGGGGGGAGGCAATTCACCCCTCCACTTT. Translation: CASSLGGGNSPLHF.

This clone was observed at least ten times. CDR3 sequence reads: CASSLGYRVGYTF. CDR3 sequence (DNA): TGTGCCAGCAGCTTAGGGTACAGGGTAGGCTACACCTTC. The V gene is TRBV7-2, the J gene TRBJ1-2; TRBD1 might be the D (6 bases). From germline, CDR1 is SGHTA and CDR2 FQGNSA. CDR3 size: 13 residues. V gave up 1 base and J gave up 8 bases, with 11 bases separating them.

The chain employs TRBV5-1 and TRBJ1-1, with D unclear. Germline-derived CDR1 and CDR2 are SGHRS and YFSETQ. V shed 4 bases and J shed 4 bases, with 11 bases lying between them. The CDR3 is 13 residues long. The CDR3 region is CASSAGPITEAFF. DNA of the CDR3: TGCGCCAGCAGCGCGGGCCCGATCACTGAAGCTTTCTTT. Drawing the rest from reference TRBV5-1 and TRBJ1-1, the complete variable domain is KAGVTQTPRYLIKTRGQQVTLSCSPISGHRSVSWYQQTPGQGLQFLFEYFSETQRNKGNFPGRFSGRQFSNSRSEMNVSTLELGDSALYLCASSAGPITEAFFGQGTRLTVV.

This clone has only one observation. Written as DNA, the CDR3 is TGCGCCAGCAGCTGGACCATAACAGGGCCGGAGACCCAGTACTTC. Amino acid sequence: CASSWTITGPETQYF. The chain combines TRBV5-1 with TRBJ2-5, with D perhaps TRBD1 (6 bases). The CDR3 sequence is 15 residues long. Trimming pared 3 bases from V and 5 bases from J, leaving 17 bases between. Germline CDR1 is SGHRS and CDR2 is YFSETQ.

This clone was detected only a few times. V gene TRBV6-6 combines with J gene TRBJ1-5; TRBD1 aligns across 8 bases. The CDR3 totals 14 residues. The V gene's germline CDR1 is MNHNY and CDR2 SVGAGI (reference sequence). Losses at the gene ends were 6 bases for V and 0 bases for J; bases not matched to a gene: 1. The CDR3 DNA reads TGTGCCAGCAGCGGGACAGGTAGCAATCAGCCCCAGCATTTT. Translating it yields CASSGTGSNQPQHF.